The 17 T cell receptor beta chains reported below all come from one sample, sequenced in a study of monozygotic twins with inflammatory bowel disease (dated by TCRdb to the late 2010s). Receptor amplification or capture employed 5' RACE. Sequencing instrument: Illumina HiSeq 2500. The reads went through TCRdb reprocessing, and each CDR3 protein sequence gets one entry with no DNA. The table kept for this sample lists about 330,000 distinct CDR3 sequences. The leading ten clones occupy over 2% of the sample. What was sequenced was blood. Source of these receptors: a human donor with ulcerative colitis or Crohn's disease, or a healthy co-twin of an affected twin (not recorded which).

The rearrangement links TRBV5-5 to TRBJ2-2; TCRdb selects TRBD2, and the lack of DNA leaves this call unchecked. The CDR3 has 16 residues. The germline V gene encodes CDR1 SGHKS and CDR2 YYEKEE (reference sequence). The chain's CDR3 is CASSPYLQAGTGELFF.

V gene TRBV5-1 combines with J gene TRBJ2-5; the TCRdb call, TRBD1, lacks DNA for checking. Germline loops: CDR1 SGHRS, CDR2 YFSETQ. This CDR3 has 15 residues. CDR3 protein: CASSNRGQGVETQYF.

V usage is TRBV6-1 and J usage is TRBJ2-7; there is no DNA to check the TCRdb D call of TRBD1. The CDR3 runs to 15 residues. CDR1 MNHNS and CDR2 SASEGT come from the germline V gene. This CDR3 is CASRSPGTGYYEQYF.

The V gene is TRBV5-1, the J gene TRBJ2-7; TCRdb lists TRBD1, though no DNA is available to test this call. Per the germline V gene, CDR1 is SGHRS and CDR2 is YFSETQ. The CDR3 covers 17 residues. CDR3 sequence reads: CASSLEGGRGLSYEQYF.

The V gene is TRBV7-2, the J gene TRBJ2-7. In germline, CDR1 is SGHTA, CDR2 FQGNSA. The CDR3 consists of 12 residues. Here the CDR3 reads CASSLALSEQYF.

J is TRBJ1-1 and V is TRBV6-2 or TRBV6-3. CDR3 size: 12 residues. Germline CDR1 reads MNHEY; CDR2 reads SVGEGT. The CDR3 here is CASSNSRSEAFF.

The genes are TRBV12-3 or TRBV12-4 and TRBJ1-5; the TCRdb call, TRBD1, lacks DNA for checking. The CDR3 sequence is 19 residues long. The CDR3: CASSLVSRGAKYSNQPQHF.

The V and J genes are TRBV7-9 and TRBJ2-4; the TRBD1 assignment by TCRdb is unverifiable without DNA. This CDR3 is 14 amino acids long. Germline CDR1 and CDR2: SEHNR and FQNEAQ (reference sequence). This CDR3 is CASSQRGGINIQYF.

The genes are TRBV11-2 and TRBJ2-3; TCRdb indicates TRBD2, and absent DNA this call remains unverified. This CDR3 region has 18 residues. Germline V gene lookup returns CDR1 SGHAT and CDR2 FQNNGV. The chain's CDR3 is CASSLDSRGTRGYDTQYF.

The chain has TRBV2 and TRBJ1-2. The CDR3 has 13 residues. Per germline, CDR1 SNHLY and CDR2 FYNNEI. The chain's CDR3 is CASNSGSDYGYTF.

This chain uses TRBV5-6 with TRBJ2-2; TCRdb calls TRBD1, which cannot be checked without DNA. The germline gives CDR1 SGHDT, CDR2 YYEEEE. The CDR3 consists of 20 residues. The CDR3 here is CASSLSSLLTGQGNTGELFF.

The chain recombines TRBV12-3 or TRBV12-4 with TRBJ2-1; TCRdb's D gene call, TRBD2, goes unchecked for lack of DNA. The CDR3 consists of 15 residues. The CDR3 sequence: CASRDGTSSYNEQFF.

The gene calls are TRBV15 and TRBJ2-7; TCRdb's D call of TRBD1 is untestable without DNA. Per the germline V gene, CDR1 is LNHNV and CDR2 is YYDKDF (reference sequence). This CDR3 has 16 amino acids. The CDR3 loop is CATSREVGQGSDEQYF.

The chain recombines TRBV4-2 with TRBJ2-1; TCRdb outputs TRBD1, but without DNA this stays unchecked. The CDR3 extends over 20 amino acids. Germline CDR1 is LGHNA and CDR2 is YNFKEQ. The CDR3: CASSQEWEAVGATSYNEQFF.

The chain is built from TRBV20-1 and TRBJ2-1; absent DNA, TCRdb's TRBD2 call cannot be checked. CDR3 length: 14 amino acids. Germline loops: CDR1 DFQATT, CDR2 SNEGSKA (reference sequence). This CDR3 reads CSAPLAGYYNEQFF.

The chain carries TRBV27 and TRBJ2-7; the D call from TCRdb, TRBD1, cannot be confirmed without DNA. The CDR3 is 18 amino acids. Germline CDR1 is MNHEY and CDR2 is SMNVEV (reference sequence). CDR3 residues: CASSSGQGVHLTSYEQYF.

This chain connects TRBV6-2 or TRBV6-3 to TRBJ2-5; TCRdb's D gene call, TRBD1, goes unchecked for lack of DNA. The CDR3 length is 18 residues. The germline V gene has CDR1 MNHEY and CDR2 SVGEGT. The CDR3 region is CASSWDPRRDRDQETQYF.